Below are 17 T cell receptor beta chains sequenced from a single sample in a study of T cell responses to AZD1222 COVID-19 vaccine. TCRdb's table, derived via immunoSEQ multiplex PCR, lists solely in-frame clones and lacks some. The sample has around 180,000 clones; roughly nine tenths are singletons. This specimen was peripheral blood, taken on day 0 of AZD1222 vaccination. Every receptor here comes from an adult in good health.

The chain recombines TRBV7-9 with TRBJ1-2; 9 nucleotides align to TRBD1. The ends lost 5 bases at V and 0 bases at J; junction bases unmatched: 4. This CDR3 is built from 15 residues. Germline V CDR1 and CDR2: SEHNR, FQNEAQ (reference sequence). The chain's CDR3 is CASSAGTGSNYGYTF. CDR3 DNA: TGTGCCAGCAGCGCCGGGACAGGGTCTAACTATGGCTACACCTTC.

The gene calls are TRBV5-1 and TRBJ2-3, with TRBD1 identical over 8 bases. Germline V lookup: CDR1 SGHRS, CDR2 YFSETQ. Unmatched junction bases numbered 3, after V lost 1 base and J lost 2 bases. The CDR3 sequence is 15 residues long. Written as DNA, the CDR3 is TGCGCCAGCAGCTTGAGGACAGGGTTCACAGATACGCAGTATTTT. The encoded protein is CASSLRTGFTDTQYF.

This sequence joins TRBV4-3 and TRBJ2-1; perhaps D is TRBD1 or TRBD2 (5 bases each). The CDR3 consists of 16 residues. V was shortened by 0 bases and J by 7 bases, with 16 bases between the two germline ends. The germline CDR1 and CDR2 sequences are LGHNA and YSLEER. The CDR3 nucleotides read TGCGCCAGCAGCCAAGAGGAACAGGCCCCGGGGAATGAGCAGTTCTTC. This encodes CASSQEEQAPGNEQFF.

V usage is TRBV5-6 and J usage is TRBJ1-2, with 7 bases lining up with TRBD1. J was trimmed by 5 bases and V by 4 bases; bases with no gene match: 14. CDR1 SGHDT and CDR2 YYEEEE come from the germline V gene. CDR3 length: 16 amino acids. In DNA, the CDR3 is TGTGCCAGCAGCCCGGGGACAGCCGGGAATAATTATGGCTACACCTTC. Amino acid sequence: CASSPGTAGNNYGYTF.

V gene TRBV6-5 combines with J gene TRBJ1-1; 12 bases are shared with TRBD1. The ends lost 6 bases at V and 4 bases at J; junction bases unmatched: 6. The CDR3 is made up of 15 amino acids. Germline V gene sequence: CDR1 MNHEY, CDR2 SVGAGI. CDR3 protein: CASRGQGATLTEAFF. CDR3 DNA: TGTGCCAGCAGGGGACAGGGGGCAACCCTCACTGAAGCTTTCTTT.

The V and J genes are TRBV7-3 and TRBJ2-2; the D is unclear. The V gene lost 5 bases and the J gene lost 7 bases, with 23 bases spanning the gap. There are 17 residues in the CDR3. The germline gives CDR1 SGHTA, CDR2 FQGTGA. This CDR3 is CASSPNGPANTGGELFF. CDR3 in DNA: TGTGCCAGCAGCCCAAATGGCCCAGCTAACACGGGCGGGGAGCTGTTTTTT.

The chain combines TRBV7-3 with TRBJ2-2; 9 positions match TRBD2. CDR3 length: 17 residues. V shed 6 bases, J shed 5 bases, and the junction held 13 bases outside the gene matches. The germline CDR1 and CDR2 sequences are SGHTA and FQGTGA. The CDR3 DNA sequence: TGTGCCAGCAGTACCCCCCTCCTAGCGGGGCGAACCGGGGAGCTGTTTTTT. This codes for CASSTPLLAGRTGELFF.

This clone has just one count. The CDR3 is CASSSRDMSTDTQYF. DNA for the CDR3: TGTGCCAGCAGTAGTCGGGACATGTCCACAGATACGCAGTATTTT. The chain couples TRBV2 to TRBJ2-3; TRBD1 is a possible D gene (6 bases). V lost 5 bases and J 2 bases, leaving 14 bases between the germline ends. Per germline, CDR1 SNHLY and CDR2 FYNNEI. This CDR3 spans 15 amino acids.

CDR3 nucleotide sequence: TGTGCCAGCAGCCCGGACAGGGGGCTAAGCACCGGGGAGCTGTTTTTT. Translated, it gives CASSPDRGLSTGELFF. V gene TRBV5-4 combines with J gene TRBJ2-2; 11 bases are a match to TRBD1. The CDR3 consists of 16 residues. The germline V gene has CDR1 SGHNT and CDR2 YYREEE (reference sequence). The J segment lost 4 bases and the V segment lost 4 bases, leaving 6 bases of the junction unmatched.

This clone was seen a few times. The chain has TRBV7-2 and TRBJ2-7, with 15 bases matching TRBD2. CDR1 SGHTA and CDR2 FQGNSA come from the germline V gene. This CDR3 is built from 16 residues. J gave up 6 bases and V 1 base, and 4 bases lay outside the gene matches. CDR3 in DNA: TGTGCCAGCAGCTTAGGAGGGACTAGCGGGGGGCTCGAGCAGTACTTC. Its translation is CASSLGGTSGGLEQYF.

The V call is TRBV11-2, the J call TRBJ2-7, with D perhaps assigned TRBD1 or TRBD2 (7 bases each). The CDR3 has 12 residues. Germline-derived CDR1 and CDR2 are SGHAT and FQNNGV. V lost 8 bases and J lost 6, with 14 bases in between. This chain's CDR3 is CASGQGGSEQYF. CDR3 bases: TGTGCCAGCGGGCAGGGGGGGAGCGAGCAGTACTTC.

V gene TRBV4-3 combines with J gene TRBJ1-4; 9 nucleotides line up with TRBD1. The CDR3 extends over 16 amino acids. Germline V gives CDR1 LGHNA, CDR2 YSLEER. Unmatched junction bases numbered 8, after V lost 4 bases and J lost 5 bases. The CDR3: CASSLDSGQGNEKLFF. CDR3 DNA sequence: TGCGCCAGCAGCCTTGACTCAGGACAGGGGAATGAAAAACTGTTTTTT.

The CDR3 nucleotides read TGCGCCAGCAGCCAAGAATGGATGAGCCCTTCCCGGCAGCTGTTTTTT. It translates to CASSQEWMSPSRQLFF. V gene TRBV4-1 combines with J gene TRBJ2-2; D gene unclear. CDR1 and CDR2 (germline): MGHRA, YSYEKL. The ends were cut back, 0 bases at V and 12 bases at J, with 20 bases in the middle. The CDR3 is 16 amino acids.

The chain joins TRBV5-6 to TRBJ2-7; D is unresolved. This CDR3 region has 17 residues. Trimming pared 2 bases from V and 0 bases from J, leaving 18 bases between. The germline V gene encodes CDR1 SGHDT and CDR2 YYEEEE. CDR3 loop: CASSFLRVAGLSYEQYF. DNA for the CDR3: TGTGCCAGCAGCTTCCTCCGGGTGGCAGGTCTCTCCTACGAGCAGTACTTC. The entire variable domain, with the rest obtained from reference TRBV5-6 and TRBJ2-7, is as follows: DAGVTQSPTHLIKTRGQQVTLRCSPKSGHDTVSWYQQALGQGPQFIFQYYEEEERQRGNFPDRFSGHQFPNYSSELNVNALLLGDSALYLCASSFLRVAGLSYEQYFGPGTRLTVT.

This chain connects TRBV7-9 to TRBJ1-5; 8 bases line up with TRBD1. The V segment lost 5 bases and the J segment 3 bases; nucleotides outside the gene matches: 6. The germline V gene encodes CDR1 SEHNR and CDR2 FQNEAQ (reference sequence). The CDR3 covers 15 residues. CDR3 sequence: CASSVGQGFNQPQHF. For the CDR3, the DNA is TGTGCCAGCAGCGTAGGACAGGGCTTCAATCAGCCCCAGCATTTT.

The chain combines TRBV6-4 with TRBJ1-5; D is undetermined. The V gene lost 7 bases and the J gene lost 0 bases, with 10 bases spanning the gap. This CDR3 contains 14 residues. Germline lookup yields CDR1 MRHNA and CDR2 SNTAGT. CDR3 sequence reads: CASTDKDSNQPQHF. The CDR3 DNA sequence: TGTGCCAGCACAGATAAGGATAGCAATCAGCCCCAGCATTTT.

The chain employs TRBV11-2 and TRBJ2-5; TRBD2 is a possible D gene (6 bases). CDR1 and CDR2 (germline): SGHAT, FQNNGV. The CDR3 totals 15 residues. With 1 base removed from V and 5 bases from J, the gap between germline ends came to 14 bases. The chain's CDR3 is CASSLGYHRGETQYF. In nucleotides, the CDR3 is TGTGCCAGCAGCTTAGGATACCATCGGGGGGAGACCCAGTACTTC.